One and the same sample provided the 27 T cell receptor beta chains below, sequenced in a study of OX40 agonist ivuxolimab in advanced cancers. The data were produced by immunoSEQ multiplex PCR, yet TCRdb's version contains in-frame clones alone and is incomplete. Here the sample spans around 17,000 clones, roughly 85% being singletons. The sequencing here drew on CD4+ or CD8+ T cells sorted from blood, taken in a trial of the OX40 agonist ivuxolimab. The receptors shown here come from an adult with an advanced solid tumor such as melanoma, head and neck, liver or kidney cancer.

The V call is TRBV6-4, the J call TRBJ2-7; no clear D gene. The germline CDR1 and CDR2 sequences are MRHNA and SNTAGT. Trimming pared 2 bases from V and 4 bases from J, leaving 3 bases between. The CDR3 has 11 amino acids. In DNA form, the CDR3 reads TGTGCCAGCAGTGACGGGTACGAGCAGTACTTC. Encoded protein: CASSDGYEQYF.

This chain connects TRBV11-2 to TRBJ2-3; tentative D call: TRBD1 (5 bases). Germline CDR1 and CDR2: SGHAT and FQNNGV. The CDR3 has 14 amino acids. The V end was cut by 7 bases, the J end by 4 bases, with 15 bases between. The CDR3 loop is CASTVGQGPDTQYF. DNA for the CDR3: TGTGCCAGCACCGTGGGGCAGGGCCCAGATACGCAGTATTTT. Together with reference TRBV11-2 and TRBJ2-3, the CDR3 gives the full variable domain: EAGVAQSPRYKIIEKRQSVAFWCNPISGHATLYWYQQILGQGPKLLIQFQNNGVVDDSQLPKDRFSAERLKGVDSTLKIQPAKLEDSAVYLCASTVGQGPDTQYFGPGTRLTVL.

V gene TRBV6-5 combines with J gene TRBJ1-2; D not resolved. CDR3 length: 13 amino acids. Germline CDR1 reads MNHEY; CDR2 reads SVGAGI. V lost 8 bases and J lost 2, with 12 bases in between. CDR3 amino acids: CASSKSQNYGYTF. The DNA for the CDR3 is TGTGCCAGCTCGAAGAGCCAGAACTATGGCTACACCTTC.

Here the CDR3 reads CASSLIQGMNTEAFF. CDR3 bases: TGTGCCAGCAGTTTGATACAGGGAATGAACACTGAAGCTTTCTTT. The chain carries TRBV6-6 and TRBJ1-1; D might be TRBD1 (6 bases). The V end lost 4 bases, the J end lost 0 bases, and 12 bases lay between the germline ends. CDR3 length: 15 amino acids. Germline CDR1 MNHNY, CDR2 SVGAGI (reference sequence).

This clone was counted only a few times. This rearrangement joins TRBV28 to TRBJ2-7; maybe TRBD1 (5 bases). Germline V gene data show CDR1 as MDHEN and CDR2 as SYDVKM. The CDR3 totals 11 residues. The V and J ends lost 8 bases and 3 bases respectively, with 8 bases between them. The CDR3 DNA is TGTGCCAGCGGACAATTCTACGAGCAGTACTTC. This encodes CASGQFYEQYF. Supplemented by reference TRBV28 and TRBJ2-7, the full variable domain reads DVKVTQSSRYLVKRTGEKVFLECVQDMDHENMFWYRQDPGLGLRLIYFSYDVKMKEKGDIPEGYSVSREKKERFSLILESASTNQTSMYLCASGQFYEQYFGPGTRLTVT.

This chain connects TRBV11-2 to TRBJ2-7, with D perhaps TRBD2 (5 bases). The V gene lost 7 bases and the J gene lost 3 bases, with 16 bases spanning the gap. This CDR3 spans 14 amino acids. Germline V gene sequence: CDR1 SGHAT, CDR2 FQNNGV. Here the CDR3 reads CASTAGTAGYEQYF. CDR3 DNA sequence: TGTGCCAGCACCGCCGGAACTGCGGGCTACGAGCAGTACTTC. The whole variable domain, filled in from reference TRBV11-2 and TRBJ2-7, reads EAGVAQSPRYKIIEKRQSVAFWCNPISGHATLYWYQQILGQGPKLLIQFQNNGVVDDSQLPKDRFSAERLKGVDSTLKIQPAKLEDSAVYLCASTAGTAGYEQYFGPGTRLTVT.

This sequence joins TRBV15 and TRBJ2-5; D is possibly TRBD2 (6 bases). The CDR3 is made up of 14 amino acids. V dropped 0 bases and J dropped 3 bases, with 8 bases sitting between them. Germline V CDR1 and CDR2: LNHNV, YYDKDF (reference sequence). CDR3: CATSREKREETQYF. CDR3 bases: TGTGCCACCAGCAGAGAGAAGCGGGAAGAGACCCAGTACTTC. Using reference TRBV15 and TRBJ2-5 for the parts outside the CDR3, the full variable domain is DAMVIQNPRYQVTQFGKPVTLSCSQTLNHNVMYWYQQKSSQAPKLLFHYYDKDFNNEADTPDNFQSRRPNTSFCFLDIRSPGLGDTAMYLCATSREKREETQYFGPGTRLLVL.

This rearrangement joins TRBV25-1 to TRBJ1-2, with 7 bases that match TRBD1. Trimming at V came to 2 bases and at J to 6 bases, leaving 12 bases not matched to a gene. CDR1 and CDR2 from the germline V gene are MGHDK and SYGVNS. CDR3 length equals 16 residues. The CDR3 spells CASSERDRIPENGYTF. CDR3 sequence (DNA): TGTGCCAGCAGTGAACGGGACAGAATCCCAGAGAATGGCTACACCTTC.

The chain uses TRBV4-1 and TRBJ2-5, with 8 bases that match TRBD1. The CDR3 has 17 amino acids. V gave up 0 bases and J gave up 2 bases; unmatched junction bases: 8. Looked up from germline, CDR1 is MGHRA and CDR2 is YSYEKL. The CDR3 loop is CASSQDSPTGAQETQYF. CDR3 in DNA: TGCGCCAGCAGCCAAGATTCCCCGACAGGGGCTCAAGAGACCCAGTACTTC.

The rearrangement links TRBV6-5 to TRBJ2-7; D is ambiguous. Germline V gene lookup returns CDR1 MNHEY and CDR2 SVGAGI. There are 12 residues in the CDR3. Trimming took 8 bases from V and 0 from J, leaving 8 bases between them. CDR3 DNA sequence: TGTGCCAGCTTGGGTCCCTCCTACGAGCAGTACTTC. It is translated as CASLGPSYEQYF.

The rearrangement links TRBV1 to TRBJ1-5; TRBD1 reflects the table's D call only, with no check against the DNA. TRBV1 is marked as a pseudogene. This CDR3 region has 19 residues. The DNA for the CDR3 is TGCACCAGCAGCCAAGGAGGATTACAGGGGCCGAAGACCAATCAGCCCCAGCATTTT. This sequence encodes CTSSQGGLQGPKTNQPQHF.

The chain carries TRBV28 and TRBJ1-5; the D gene is possibly TRBD1 (6 bases). The V and J ends lost 10 bases and 1 base respectively, with 14 bases between them. The CDR3 loop spans 14 amino acids. Germline values: CDR1 MDHEN, CDR2 SYDVKM. CDR3 sequence: CATAQGRSNQPQHF. The CDR3 nucleotides read TGTGCCACCGCACAGGGAAGAAGCAATCAGCCCCAGCATTTT.

In its sample, this clone ranks as medium-sized. The chain combines TRBV14 with TRBJ1-1; D gene unclear. CDR3 size: 13 residues. Germline V lookup: CDR1 SGHDN, CDR2 FVKESK. Trimming took 3 bases from V and 0 from J, leaving 5 bases between them. The CDR3 spells CASSHGVNTEAFF. CDR3 nucleotide sequence: TGTGCCAGCAGCCACGGGGTGAACACTGAAGCTTTCTTT.

This CDR3 reads CASSLEFGLAGAAGETQYF. In DNA form, the CDR3 reads TGTGCCAGCAGCTTAGAATTTGGACTAGCGGGTGCCGCCGGAGAGACCCAGTACTTC. The gene calls are TRBV11-2 and TRBJ2-5; TRBD2 matches at 11 bases. In germline, CDR1 is SGHAT, CDR2 FQNNGV. The CDR3 loop spans 19 amino acids. Trimming took 0 bases from V and 4 from J; bases not matched to a gene: 13. The entire variable domain, with the rest obtained from reference TRBV11-2 and TRBJ2-5, is as follows: EAGVAQSPRYKIIEKRQSVAFWCNPISGHATLYWYQQILGQGPKLLIQFQNNGVVDDSQLPKDRFSAERLKGVDSTLKIQPAKLEDSAVYLCASSLEFGLAGAAGETQYFGPGTRLLVL.

V and J are TRBV28 and TRBJ1-1; D is unresolved. This CDR3 comprises 13 residues. V was pared by 3 bases and J by 2 bases, with 7 bases between. The V gene's germline CDR1 is MDHEN and CDR2 SYDVKM. The CDR3 sequence is CASSLVGNTEAFF. The CDR3 coding sequence is TGTGCCAGCAGTTTGGTTGGCAACACTGAAGCTTTCTTT.

The V and J genes are TRBV11-2 and TRBJ2-2; no clear D. The CDR3 length is 10 residues. The V gene's germline CDR1 is SGHAT and CDR2 FQNNGV. V shed 7 bases and J shed 7 bases, with 4 bases lying between them. CDR3 protein: CASKSGELFF. The CDR3 DNA is TGTGCCAGCAAGAGCGGGGAGCTGTTTTTT.

The chain carries TRBV15 and TRBJ2-1; D remains unclear. There are 12 residues in the CDR3. V gave up 5 bases and J gave up 8 bases, with 10 bases separating them. Germline lookup yields CDR1 LNHNV and CDR2 YYDKDF (reference sequence). CDR3 in amino acids: CATSGRPDEQFF. The CDR3 DNA reads as TGTGCCACCAGCGGCAGGCCCGATGAGCAGTTCTTC.

V usage is TRBV6-5 and J usage is TRBJ2-7; D is perhaps TRBD1 (6 bases). CDR3 length equals 12 residues. Trimming removed 7 bases at V and 2 bases at J, with 9 bases between. Germline lookup yields CDR1 MNHEY and CDR2 SVGAGI. The CDR3 DNA follows: TGTGCCAGCACCGGGACAACCTACGAGCAGTACTTC. Translating it yields CASTGTTYEQYF.

V usage is TRBV7-2 and J usage is TRBJ2-3; D is perhaps TRBD1 (6 bases). The V end lost 1 base, the J end lost 0 bases, and 8 bases lay between the germline ends. CDR3 length equals 15 residues. CDR1 and CDR2 (germline): SGHTA, FQGNSA. CDR3 bases: TGTGCCAGCAGCTTAGGGGACACGAGCACAGATACGCAGTATTTT. Its protein product is CASSLGDTSTDTQYF.

V usage is TRBV6-5 and J usage is TRBJ2-1; 7 bases match TRBD2. This CDR3 contains 15 residues. The trim removed 6 bases at V and 6 bases at J, leaving 11 bases unmatched. Germline V gives CDR1 MNHEY, CDR2 SVGAGI. The CDR3 is CASSPGREWINEQFF. The CDR3 DNA follows: TGTGCCAGCAGCCCGGGGCGGGAGTGGATCAATGAGCAGTTCTTC.

The V gene is TRBV4-1, the J gene TRBJ2-7, with 7 bases lining up with TRBD1. The CDR3 spans 15 residues. Trimming at V came to 1 base and at J to 2 bases, leaving 5 bases not matched to a gene. Per germline, CDR1 MGHRA and CDR2 YSYEKL. The CDR3 DNA is TGCGCCAGCAGCCAAGTCGTGACAGGGACCTACGAGCAGTACTTC. Its protein product is CASSQVVTGTYEQYF.

This clone was detected only once. V is TRBV7-9 and J is TRBJ2-7; D remains ambiguous. The CDR3 runs to 14 residues. V shed 2 bases and J shed 6 bases, with 14 bases lying between them. In germline, CDR1 is SEHNR, CDR2 FQNEAQ (reference sequence). Here the CDR3 DNA reads TGTGCCAGCAGCTTACTGAAGGAAAAAGGCGAGCAGTACTTC. Its protein product is CASSLLKEKGEQYF.

This clone occurred once. V gene TRBV2 combines with J gene TRBJ2-2; D is unresolved. From germline, CDR1 is SNHLY and CDR2 FYNNEI. This CDR3 is 13 amino acids long. The germline V and J ends were trimmed by 10 bases and 4 bases, with 13 bases remaining between them. The DNA of the CDR3 is TGTGCCATCCTAAGGATGGGCACCGGGGAGCTGTTTTTT. As protein: CAILRMGTGELFF.

By share, this clone counts as medium-sized. Other nucleotide sequences in the sample specify the same CDR3. The V and J genes are TRBV27 and TRBJ1-5; no clear D gene. V was cut by 2 bases and J by 2 bases, with 4 bases left in between. CDR1 is MNHEY and CDR2 is SMNVEV in the germline V gene (reference sequence). This CDR3 contains 13 residues. The CDR3 DNA follows: TGTGCCAGCAGTTTAATGGGCAATCAGCCCCAGCATTTT. Translating gives CASSLMGNQPQHF.

This clone was detected once. The chain uses TRBV20-1 and TRBJ1-2; D ambiguous. Trimming stripped 5 bases from V and 8 bases from J, with 9 bases between. CDR3 length: 10 amino acids. Germline assignment: CDR1 DFQATT and CDR2 SNEGSKA (reference sequence). CDR3: CSAPTEGYTF. CDR3 DNA sequence: TGCAGTGCTCCGACGGAGGGCTACACCTTC.

V gene TRBV7-8 combines with J gene TRBJ2-7, with 11 positions matching TRBD2. Germline CDR1 reads SGHVS; CDR2 reads FQNEAQ. V was pared by 6 bases and J by 4 bases, with 8 bases of the junction left unmatched. This CDR3 is 15 amino acids long. CDR3 sequence: CASSPTSGEQYEQYF. For the CDR3, the DNA is TGTGCCAGCAGTCCGACTAGCGGGGAGCAATACGAGCAGTACTTC.

This chain joins TRBV10-3 and TRBJ2-7; tentative D call: TRBD2 (5 bases). The CDR3 is made up of 14 amino acids. Germline V gene sequence: CDR1 ENHRY, CDR2 SYGVKD. V was clipped by 2 bases and J by 2 bases, with 10 bases between them. CDR3 nucleotides: TGTGCCATCAGTGAGAGGGAGAGTCCCTACGAGCAGTACTTC. Its protein is CAISERESPYEQYF.